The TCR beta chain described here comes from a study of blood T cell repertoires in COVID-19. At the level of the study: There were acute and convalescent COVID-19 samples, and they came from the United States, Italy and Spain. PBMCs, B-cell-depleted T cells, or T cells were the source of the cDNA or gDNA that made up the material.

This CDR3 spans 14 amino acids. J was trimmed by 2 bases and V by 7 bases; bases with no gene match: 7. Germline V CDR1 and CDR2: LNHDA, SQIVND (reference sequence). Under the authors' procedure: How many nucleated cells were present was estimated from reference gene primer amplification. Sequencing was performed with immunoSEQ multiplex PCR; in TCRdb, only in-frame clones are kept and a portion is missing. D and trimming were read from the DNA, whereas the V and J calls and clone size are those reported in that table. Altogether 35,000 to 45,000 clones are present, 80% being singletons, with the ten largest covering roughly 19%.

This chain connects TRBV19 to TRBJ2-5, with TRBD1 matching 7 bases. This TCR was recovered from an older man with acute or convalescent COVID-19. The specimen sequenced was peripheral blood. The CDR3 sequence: CASTEGGRQETQYF. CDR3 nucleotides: TGTGCCAGTACGGAAGGGGGCCGACAAGAGACCCAGTACTTC.